This TCR beta chain derives from a study of T cells in Graves' hyperthyroidism and ophthalmopathy. The TCR beta CDR3 regions underwent amplification using RNA transcripts as the source. HTBI primers drove first-round RT-PCR of the TCR CDR3. One entry per CDR3 protein results from TCRdb running MiXCR on the multiplex PCR reads. The sample lists about 360,000 distinct CDR3 sequences, approximately 25% occurring once. This TCR derives from a man aged 45-65 years with Graves' hyperthyroidism. Sequencing was done on a sample of blood.

In DNA, the CDR3 is TGTGCCAGCAGTTCCAATCGACTAGCGGGGGGCACAGATACGCAGTATTTT. The encoded protein is CASSSNRLAGGTDTQYF. The rearrangement joins TRBV27 to TRBJ2-3; 12 bases are shared with TRBD2. With 4 bases clipped from V and 1 base from J, the junction kept 6 bases outside the gene matches. Germline V CDR1 and CDR2: MNHEY, SMNVEV (reference sequence). The CDR3 extends over 17 amino acids.